The entry below describes one T cell receptor beta chain. Study members were between roughly 18 and 100 years old and lived in some 26 US regions. The table came from immunoSEQ multiplex PCR; TCRdb's copy has only in-frame clones and leaves some out. The repertoire holds some 490,000 clones, less than 90% seen once, with 6.5% to 9.5% in the top ten. The record originates from a study of blood T cell repertoires in COVID-19. Germline loops: CDR1 KGHSH, CDR2 LQKENI. V was trimmed by 1 base and J by 10 bases, leaving 8 bases between them. The CDR3 covers 12 residues. Sequenced input: PBMCs or T cells enriched from blood (not recorded which). This sequence was found in a woman aged 55-69 years who had recovered from COVID-19. The V and J genes are TRBV18 and TRBJ2-1; D not certain. The CDR3 is CASSPRLEEQFF. CDR3 nucleotide sequence: TGTGCCAGCTCACCACGTTTGGAGGAGCAGTTCTTC. The whole variable domain, filled in from reference TRBV18 and TRBJ2-1, reads NAGVMQNPRHLVRRRGQEARLRCSPMKGHSHVYWYRQLPEEGLKFMVYLQKENIIDESGMPKERFSAEFPKEGPSILRIQQVVRGDSAAYFCASSPRLEEQFFGPGTRLTVL.